The TCR beta chain described here comes from a study of cytomegalovirus exposure and HLA in healthy donors. Trimming at V came to 5 bases and at J to 4 bases, leaving 4 bases not matched to a gene. CDR1 is KGHSH, CDR2 LQKENI, per germline. This CDR3 is built from 15 residues. The PCR ran on 60 Vbeta and 13 Jbeta primers. Clones were read by immunoSEQ multiplex PCR, and TCRdb kept only the in-frame ones, dropping some. The table lists roughly 140,000 clones, 80% to 85% of them singletons. The chain carries TRBV18 and TRBJ2-3; 12 nucleotides match TRBD1. Sequencing was carried out using PBMCs. This TCR was recovered from a male donor in good health and CMV-seronegative. The CDR3 reads CASSGTGGFADTQYF. As DNA, the CDR3 is TGTGCCAGCTCAGGGACAGGGGGCTTCGCAGATACGCAGTATTTT.